The 5 T cell receptor beta chains reported below all come from one sample, sequenced in a study of T-cell reconstitution after alpha-beta-depleted transplantation in children. The TCRbeta library incorporated unique molecular identifiers. TCRdb independently ran MiXCR on the PCR reads; one entry per CDR3 protein. Seen here are 190,000 or so distinct CDR3 sequences, about 14% observed once, and the top ten hold about 13%. Specimen: PBMCs from the stem cell graft donor, collected from the stem cell graft. The receptor set was obtained from a human donor who donated a stem cell graft to a child with acute lymphoblastic leukemia.

This clonotype was seen at least ten times. The CDR3 coding sequence is TGTGCCAGCAGTTTTGGGGGCAGGAGCACCGGGGAGCTGTTTTTT. This translates into CASSFGGRSTGELFF. The J gene is TRBJ2-2, the V gene TRBV12-3 or TRBV12-4, with D possibly TRBD1 on 6 matching bases. The V and J ends lost 3 bases and 4 bases respectively, with 12 bases between them. The CDR3 is made up of 15 amino acids.

This clonotype was seen many times. The V and J genes are TRBV5-1 and TRBJ2-2; 7 positions agree with TRBD1. Germline V gene sequence: CDR1 SGHRS, CDR2 YFSETQ. The CDR3 runs 16 residues. V trimming: 5 bases; J trimming: 4 bases; junction bases outside the gene matches: 11. CDR3 amino acids: CASRSSQQGSTGELFF. The CDR3 nucleotides read TGCGCCAGCAGGTCCTCACAACAGGGGTCCACCGGGGAGCTGTTTTTT.

This clonotype occurred many times. V is TRBV10-3 and J is TRBJ1-1; 9 nucleotides match TRBD1. Losses at the gene ends were 8 bases for V and 5 bases for J; bases not matched to a gene: 27. Germline V CDR1 and CDR2: ENHRY, SYGVKD. There are 20 residues in the CDR3. The CDR3 here is CAIGVPGGTGRGGVTTEAFF. DNA of the CDR3: TGTGCCATCGGAGTCCCGGGTGGGACAGGGAGGGGTGGTGTAACAACTGAAGCTTTCTTT.

This clonotype was picked up a small number of times. The rearrangement joins TRBV5-1 to TRBJ1-1, with D maybe TRBD1 (5 bases). The CDR3 runs 16 residues. Trimming cost V 4 bases and J 1 base, with 17 bases left between them. The germline V gene encodes CDR1 SGHRS and CDR2 YFSETQ. The CDR3 loop is CASSLRVAGTNTEAFF. CDR3 coding DNA: TGCGCCAGCAGCCTCCGAGTGGCCGGGACGAACACTGAAGCTTTCTTT.

This clonotype was seen repeatedly, ten times or more. The chain combines TRBV29-1 with TRBJ2-4; D tentatively reads TRBD1 or TRBD2 (6 bases each). The V and J ends lost 7 bases and 0 bases respectively, with 16 bases between them. The CDR3 runs 15 residues. Germline V CDR1 and CDR2: SQVTM, ANQGSEA. The CDR3 nucleotides read TGCAGCGCCGTTCGACGGGGGCTAGCCAAAAACATTCAGTACTTC. The encoded protein is CSAVRRGLAKNIQYF.